The 8 T cell receptor beta chains reported below all come from one sample, sequenced in a study of T cells in Graves' hyperthyroidism and ophthalmopathy. Authors of the study amplified TCR beta CDR3 regions from RNA transcripts. The HTBI primer set served for first-round RT-PCR of the TCR CDR3. TCRdb fed the multiplex PCR reads into MiXCR, producing one record per CDR3 protein. The sample lists 250,000 to 350,000 distinct CDR3 sequences, around 22% occurring once. The specimen was blood. These TCRs come from a man younger than 40 with Graves' ophthalmopathy.

The CDR3 DNA reads as TGTGCCTGGAGTGTATCTAGCCTTAATGAAAAACTGTTTTTT. Translating gives CAWSVSSLNEKLFF. This chain connects TRBV30 to TRBJ1-4; D is undetermined. This CDR3 is 14 amino acids long. V dropped 0 bases and J dropped 4 bases, with 9 bases sitting between them. Germline V gene sequence: CDR1 GTSNPN, CDR2 SVGIG (reference sequence).

In its sample, this clonotype was seen many times. The J gene is TRBJ1-1, the V gene TRBV12-3 or TRBV12-4; D is unclear. V gave up 8 bases and J gave up 4 bases, with 17 bases separating them. This CDR3 is built from 14 residues. The CDR3 nucleotides read TGTGCCAGCCGGTCCCTACGGGCAGTCACTGAAGCTTTCTTT. As protein: CASRSLRAVTEAFF.

This chain joins TRBV11-2 and TRBJ2-6; D is possibly TRBD1 (6 bases). Trimming took off 1 base at V and 4 bases at J, with 20 bases between the two ends. Germline V lookup: CDR1 SGHAT, CDR2 FQNNGV. The CDR3 consists of 19 residues. The CDR3 spells CASSLAPGHHPAGANVLTF. The CDR3 DNA reads as TGTGCCAGCAGCTTAGCACCGGGACACCACCCCGCCGGGGCCAACGTCCTGACTTTC.

The chain couples TRBV24-1 to TRBJ2-1; tentatively, D is TRBD1 (8 bases). The V end was cut by 4 bases, the J end by 3 bases, with 21 bases between. CDR1 and CDR2 from the germline V gene are KGHDR and SFDVKD. CDR3 size: 18 residues. In DNA, the CDR3 is TGTGCCACCAGTGACCGGGGGGACAGGTCGGGAAGCTACAATGAGCAGTTCTTC. Translation: CATSDRGDRSGSYNEQFF.

V gene TRBV27 combines with J gene TRBJ1-1, with 10 bases identical to TRBD1. Germline CDR1 and CDR2: MNHEY and SMNVEV (reference sequence). The CDR3 runs to 15 residues. Germline trimming cut 5 bases from V and 11 bases from J; bases unmatched to any gene: 14. The CDR3 DNA reads TGTGCCAGCAGTCCAAGTCGGGACAGGGGCATGTGGGCTTTCTTT. Translating gives CASSPSRDRGMWAFF.

This clonotype was counted many times. The chain couples TRBV28 to TRBJ1-1; TRBD1 matches at 8 bases. Germline-derived CDR1 and CDR2 are MDHEN and SYDVKM. With V trimmed by 6 bases and J by 4 bases, 7 bases remained unmatched. CDR3 size: 14 residues. The CDR3 protein is CASRETGVVTEAFF. The CDR3 nucleotides read TGTGCCAGCAGGGAGACAGGGGTAGTCACTGAAGCTTTCTTT. Full variable domain (rest looked up from reference TRBV28 and TRBJ1-1): DVKVTQSSRYLVKRTGEKVFLECVQDMDHENMFWYRQDPGLGLRLIYFSYDVKMKEKGDIPEGYSVSREKKERFSLILESASTNQTSMYLCASRETGVVTEAFFGQGTRLTVV.

This clonotype has a count of ten or more. The chain has TRBV24-1 and TRBJ1-2; 8 positions agree with TRBD1. This CDR3 spans 14 amino acids. The V gene's germline CDR1 is KGHDR and CDR2 SFDVKD. The V gene end was trimmed by 5 bases and the J gene end by 2 bases; junction bases not matched to a gene: 3. For the CDR3, the DNA is TGTGCCACCAGTGGTTGGGACAGGAACTATGGCTACACCTTC. The encoded protein is CATSGWDRNYGYTF.

J is TRBJ1-2 and V is TRBV29-1; the match to TRBD1 covers 11 bases. Germline CDR1 and CDR2: SQVTM and ANQGSEA. This CDR3 is built from 14 residues. V lost 6 bases and J lost 4; bases outside the gene matches: 7. The CDR3 DNA follows: TGCAGCGTCGTACGGGACAGGGGGGCCTATGGCTACACCTTC. It encodes CSVVRDRGAYGYTF.